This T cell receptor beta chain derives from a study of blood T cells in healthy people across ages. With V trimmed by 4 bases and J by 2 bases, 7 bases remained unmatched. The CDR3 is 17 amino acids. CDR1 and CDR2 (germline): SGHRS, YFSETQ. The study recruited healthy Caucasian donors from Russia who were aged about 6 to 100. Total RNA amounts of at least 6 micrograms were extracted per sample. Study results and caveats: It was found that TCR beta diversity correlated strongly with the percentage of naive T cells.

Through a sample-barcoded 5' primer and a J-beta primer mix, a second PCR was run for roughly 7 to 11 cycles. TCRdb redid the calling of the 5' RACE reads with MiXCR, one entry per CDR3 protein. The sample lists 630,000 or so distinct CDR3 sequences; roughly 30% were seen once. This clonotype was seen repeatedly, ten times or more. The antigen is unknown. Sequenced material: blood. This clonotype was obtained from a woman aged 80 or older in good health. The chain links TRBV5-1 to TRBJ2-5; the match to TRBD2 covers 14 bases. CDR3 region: CASSRGLAGAPQETQYF. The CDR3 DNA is TGCGCCAGCAGCCGGGGACTAGCGGGGGCTCCTCAAGAGACCCAGTACTTC.